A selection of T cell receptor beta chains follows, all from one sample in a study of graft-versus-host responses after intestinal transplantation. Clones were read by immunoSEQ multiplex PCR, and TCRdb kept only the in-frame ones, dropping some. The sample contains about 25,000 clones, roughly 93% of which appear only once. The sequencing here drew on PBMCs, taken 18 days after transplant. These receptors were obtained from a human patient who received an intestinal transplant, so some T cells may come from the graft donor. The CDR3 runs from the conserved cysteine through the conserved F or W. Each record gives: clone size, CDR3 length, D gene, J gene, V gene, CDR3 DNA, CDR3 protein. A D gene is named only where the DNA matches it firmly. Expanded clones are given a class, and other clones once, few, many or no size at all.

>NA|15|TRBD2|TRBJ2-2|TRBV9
TGTGCCAGCAGCGTACTAGCGGGGAACACCGGGGAGCTGTTTTTT
CASSVLAGNTGELFF
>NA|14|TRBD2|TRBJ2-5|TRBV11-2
TGTGCCAGCAGCTCTGAGGCGGGAGGGGAGACCCAGTACTTC
CASSSEAGGETQYF
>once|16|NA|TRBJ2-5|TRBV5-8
TGTGCCAGCAGCCTGGGGTTTAGATCCGTCGTTGAGACCCAGTACTTC
CASSLGFRSVVETQYF
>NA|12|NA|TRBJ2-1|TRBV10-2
TGCGCCAGCAGTGATGAGACCCTAGAGCAGTTCTTC
CASSDETLEQFF
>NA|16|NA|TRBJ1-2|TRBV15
TGTGCCACCAGCAGAGATAGGGGCAGGGGCCCCATAGGCTACACCTTC
CATSRDRGRGPIGYTF
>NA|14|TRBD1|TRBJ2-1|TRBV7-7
TGTGCCAGCAGCGGGACAGGGGGGGGCAATGAGCAGTTCTTC
CASSGTGGGNEQFF
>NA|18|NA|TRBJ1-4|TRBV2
TGTGCCAGCAGTGAAATCTTGGCCAGGGACCTTGGCAATGAAAAACTGTTTTTT
CASSEILARDLGNEKLFF
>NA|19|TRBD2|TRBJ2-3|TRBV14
TGTGCCAGCAGCCAAGGGTACCTAGCGGAGACGTTATTTTTAGATACGCAGTATTTT
CASSQGYLAETLFLDTQYF
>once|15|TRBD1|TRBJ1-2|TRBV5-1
TGCGCCAGCAGGCCCGGGACAGGGCCCAACTATGGCTACACCTTC
CASRPGTGPNYGYTF
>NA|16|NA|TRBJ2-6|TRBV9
TGTGCCAGCAGTGATCCGAGGGACGCTGGGGCCAACGTCCTGACTTTC
CASSDPRDAGANVLTF
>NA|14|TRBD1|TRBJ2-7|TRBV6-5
TGTGCCAGCAGGGAGGGGGACAGGATCTACGAGCAGTACTTC
CASREGDRIYEQYF
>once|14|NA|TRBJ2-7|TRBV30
TGTGCCACTCGCTGGGAGACCAACTCCTACGAGCAGTACTTC
CATRWETNSYEQYF
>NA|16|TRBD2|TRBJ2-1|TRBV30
TGTGCCTGGAGTCTTTATTCGGGCGGGGGGCAGAATGAGCAGTTCTTC
CAWSLYSGGGQNEQFF
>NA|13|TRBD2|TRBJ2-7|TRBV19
TGTGCCAGTAGTCGCGGGAGCGGGGGGGAGCAGTACTTC
CASSRGSGGEQYF
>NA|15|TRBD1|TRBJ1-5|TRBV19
TGTGCCAGTAGTATTTCGGGACAGGGCGATCAGCCCCAGCATTTT
CASSISGQGDQPQHF
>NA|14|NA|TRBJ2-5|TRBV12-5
TGTGCTAGTGGTTTGCCTCCGCCGCAAGAGACCCAGTACTTC
CASGLPPPQETQYF
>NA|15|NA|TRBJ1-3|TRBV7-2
TGTGCCAGCAGCTTAGCGTCTGCCGTTGGAAACACCATATATTTT
CASSLASAVGNTIYF
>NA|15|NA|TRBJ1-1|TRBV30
TGTGCCTGGAGTAAGTGGCTGAAGGAGGACACTGAAGCTTTCTTT
CAWSKWLKEDTEAFF
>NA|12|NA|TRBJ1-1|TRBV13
TGTGCCAGCAGGTATGAGAACACTGAAGCTTTCTTT
CASRYENTEAFF
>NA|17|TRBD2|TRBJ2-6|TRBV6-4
TGTGCCAGCAGTGAAACTAGCGGGGGGGCTGGGGCCAACGTCCTGACTTTC
CASSETSGGAGANVLTF
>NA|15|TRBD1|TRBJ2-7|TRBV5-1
TGCGCCAGCAGCAAGACAGGGGAGTTCTCCTACGAGCAGTACTTC
CASSKTGEFSYEQYF
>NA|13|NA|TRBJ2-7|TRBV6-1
TGTGCCAGCAGTGAAGGGACAGCCTACGAGCAGTACTTC
CASSEGTAYEQYF
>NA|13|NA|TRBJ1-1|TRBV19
TGTGCCAGTAGTTTTGGCGGTCCCACTGAAGCTTTCTTT
CASSFGGPTEAFF
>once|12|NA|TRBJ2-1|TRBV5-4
TGTGCCAGCAGCTTTGAACGGAATGAGCAGTTCTTC
CASSFERNEQFF
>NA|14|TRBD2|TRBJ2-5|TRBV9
TGTGCCAGCAGCGCAAGCGGGGTGTTAGAGACCCAGTACTTC
CASSASGVLETQYF
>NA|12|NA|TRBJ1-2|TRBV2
TGTGCCAGCAGTGAAGCCTTGGATGGCTACACCTTC
CASSEALDGYTF
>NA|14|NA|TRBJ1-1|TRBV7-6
TGTGCCAGCAGCAGAACCACAAGGGAGACTGAAGCTTTCTTT
CASSRTTRETEAFF
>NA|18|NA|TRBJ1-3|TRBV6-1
TGTGCCAGCAGTGAAGCAACATGGACGGCGAGCTCTGGAAACACCATATATTTT
CASSEATWTASSGNTIYF
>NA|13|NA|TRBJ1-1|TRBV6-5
TGTGCCAGTGGATTCGGGGGAGGGACTGAAGCTTTCTTT
CASGFGGGTEAFF
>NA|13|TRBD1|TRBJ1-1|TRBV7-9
TGTGCCAGCCGAGACACAGGGGGCACTGAAGCTTTCTTT
CASRDTGGTEAFF
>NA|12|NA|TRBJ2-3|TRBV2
TGTGCCAGCGTGAACTTCGGGGATACGCAGTATTTT
CASVNFGDTQYF
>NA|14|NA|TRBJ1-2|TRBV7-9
TGTGCCAGCACCCCAAGCGGGGGTACCTATGGCTACACCTTC
CASTPSGGTYGYTF
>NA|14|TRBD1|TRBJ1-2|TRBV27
TGTGCCAGCAGTTGGGACAGATCTAACTATGGCTACACCTTC
CASSWDRSNYGYTF
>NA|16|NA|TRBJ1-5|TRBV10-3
TGTGCCATCAGTGAGTCCGCAGGGAACGGATATCAGCCCCAGCATTTT
CAISESAGNGYQPQHF
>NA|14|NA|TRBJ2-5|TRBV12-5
TGTGCTAGTGGTCCGGAGGTGGGACGAGAGACCCAGTACTTC
CASGPEVGRETQYF
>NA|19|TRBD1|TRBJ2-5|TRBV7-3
TGTGCCAGCAGCTTAAGGTCCCCCACCCAAGACAGGGGGCTTGAGACCCAGTACTTC
CASSLRSPTQDRGLETQYF
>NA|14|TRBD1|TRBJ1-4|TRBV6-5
TGTGCCAGCAGGATTGGGACAGGGAGTGAAAAACTGTTTTTT
CASRIGTGSEKLFF
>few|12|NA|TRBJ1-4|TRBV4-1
TGCGCCAGCAGCCAAGAACGGGAAAAACTGTTTTTT
CASSQEREKLFF
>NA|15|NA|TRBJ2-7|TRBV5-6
TGTGCCAGCAGCTTGGATGTAGGGGCTGCCTACGAGCAGTACTTC
CASSLDVGAAYEQYF
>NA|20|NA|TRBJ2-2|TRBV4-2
TGTGCCAGCAGCCACAACGGGTGGGACGGGGCCCTTCCGAACACCGGGGAGCTGTTTTTT
CASSHNGWDGALPNTGELFF
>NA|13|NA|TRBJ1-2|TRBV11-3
TGTGCCAGCAGCTTAGGGAGTAACTATGGCTACACCTTC
CASSLGSNYGYTF
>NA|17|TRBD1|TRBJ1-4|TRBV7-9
TGTGCCAGCAGCTTAGGAGGCTATACAGGGGATCGGGAAAAACTGTTTTTT
CASSLGGYTGDREKLFF
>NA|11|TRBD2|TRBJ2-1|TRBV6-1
TGTGCCAGCAGTGCGCCGGGACTACAGTTCTTC
CASSAPGLQFF
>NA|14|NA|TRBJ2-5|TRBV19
TGTGCCAGTGCTGCGTGGGGGGGCGGGGAGACCCAGTACTTC
CASAAWGGGETQYF
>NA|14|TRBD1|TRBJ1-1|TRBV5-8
TGTGCCAGCAGCAGGGACAGGGTAGGTACTGAAGCTTTCTTT
CASSRDRVGTEAFF
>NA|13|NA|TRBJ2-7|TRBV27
TGTGCCAGCAGTTTAACGATCTCCTACGAGCAGTACTTC
CASSLTISYEQYF
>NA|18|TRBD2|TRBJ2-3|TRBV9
TGTGCCAGCAATCCACGGGAGGAGCGGTATTCTAGCACAGATACGCAGTATTTT
CASNPREERYSSTDTQYF
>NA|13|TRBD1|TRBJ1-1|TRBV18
TGTGCCAGCTCACCAGTACAGGGGGGGGAAGCTTTCTTT
CASSPVQGGEAFF
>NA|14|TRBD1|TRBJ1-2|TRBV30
TGTGCCTGGAGTGGAGCAAGGACAGGGGTTGGCTACACCTTC
CAWSGARTGVGYTF
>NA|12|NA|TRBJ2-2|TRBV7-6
TGTGCCAGCAGCTTAAACACCGGGGAGCTGTTTTTT
CASSLNTGELFF
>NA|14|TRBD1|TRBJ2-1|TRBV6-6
TGTGCCAGCAGTTACTCTACAGGGGAGAATGAGCAGTTCTTC
CASSYSTGENEQFF
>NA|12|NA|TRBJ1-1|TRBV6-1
TGTGCCAGCGAGGGGCAAAACACTGAAGCTTTCTTT
CASEGQNTEAFF
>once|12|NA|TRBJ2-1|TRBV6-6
TGTGCCAGCAGTTACCCCGGCGGGGAGCAGTTCTTC
CASSYPGGEQFF
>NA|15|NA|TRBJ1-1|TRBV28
TGTGCCAGCAGCCCCCCTCCGGGACATCGAGCTGAAGCTTTCTTT
CASSPPPGHRAEAFF
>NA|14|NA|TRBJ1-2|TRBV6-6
TGTGCCAGTTCCAAAACAGGAGATCGGGAAGGCTACACCTTC
CASSKTGDREGYTF